One and the same sample provided the 5 T cell receptor beta chains below, sequenced in a study of CD4+ T cells in melanoma. Profiled with immunoSEQ multiplex PCR; TCRdb holds only in-frame clones, not every one. There are thousands of clones in the sample; over 55% occur only once, and over 15% lies in the top ten. Material: cells from a culture (not recorded whether cultured in vitro). The receptor set was obtained from a human donor with melanoma.

This chain links TRBV7-8 with TRBJ1-6, with D perhaps matching TRBD1 (5 bases). In germline, CDR1 is SGHVS, CDR2 FQNEAQ. The V gene lost 1 base and the J gene lost 6 bases, with 10 bases spanning the gap. The CDR3 runs to 15 residues. This chain's CDR3 is CASSLGGARNSPLHF. CDR3 nucleotides: TGTGCCAGCAGCTTAGGGGGCGCCCGTAATTCACCCCTCCACTTT.

The chain has TRBV7-2 and TRBJ1-5; D ambiguous. This CDR3 region has 14 residues. Trimming removed 1 base from V and 4 bases from J, with 8 bases in between. Germline CDR1 SGHTA, CDR2 FQGNSA. CDR3 region: CASSLVGGNQPQHF. The CDR3 bases are TGTGCCAGCAGCTTAGTCGGTGGGAATCAGCCCCAGCATTTT.

This clone showed up just a few times. The chain uses TRBV19 and TRBJ1-5; TRBD1 agrees at 8 bases. The CDR3 extends over 17 amino acids. Germline V lookup: CDR1 LNHDA, CDR2 SQIVND (reference sequence). V gave up 7 bases and J gave up 1 base; unmatched junction bases: 12. The DNA for the CDR3 is TGTGCCAGTACCGGAGACTCACGGACAGGGAGCAATCAGCCCCAGCATTTT. This gives the protein CASTGDSRTGSNQPQHF.

This clone was counted only a few times. The chain employs TRBV19 and TRBJ2-6, with TRBD1 identical over 7 bases. The V and J ends lost 8 bases and 3 bases, in that order; junction bases with no gene match: 7. The germline V gene encodes CDR1 LNHDA and CDR2 SQIVND (reference sequence). The CDR3 is 15 amino acids. CDR3 sequence reads: CASAAGGGGANVLTF. CDR3 nucleotide sequence: TGTGCCAGTGCGGCAGGGGGTGGTGGGGCCAACGTCCTGACTTTC.

The V call is TRBV4-1, the J call TRBJ2-7; 9 nucleotides match TRBD1. The CDR3 is made up of 15 amino acids. With 4 bases clipped from V and 4 bases from J, the junction kept 8 bases outside the gene matches. Germline lookup yields CDR1 MGHRA and CDR2 YSYEKL. Written as DNA, the CDR3 is TGCGCCAGCAGCCTGCGGACAGGGGAAATGTACGAGCAGTACTTC. Protein: CASSLRTGEMYEQYF.